These 30 T cell receptor beta chains were sequenced from one sample in a study of OX40 agonist ivuxolimab in advanced cancers. This table comes from immunoSEQ multiplex PCR, and its TCRdb copy is limited to in-frame clones, with some not included. The repertoire has under 85,000 clones, 85% to 95% of them found once; the top ten carry approximately 5%. The source was CD4+ or CD8+ T cells sorted from blood, collected in a trial of the OX40 agonist ivuxolimab. The receptors were gathered from an adult with an advanced solid tumor such as melanoma, head and neck, liver or kidney cancer.

CDR3 in amino acids: CASSKYFEEQDGNNEQFF. CDR3 nucleotides: TGTGCCAGCAGCAAATATTTTGAGGAGCAGGACGGTAACAATGAGCAGTTCTTC. The V and J genes are TRBV21-1 and TRBJ2-1. TRBV21-1 is described as a pseudogene. The CDR3 has 18 residues.

Of note for this clone: Mismatch with germline at one junction end may stem from a read error. The chain is built from TRBV20-1 and TRBJ2-7, with D perhaps TRBD1 or TRBD2 (5 bases each). The CDR3 has 11 residues. Per the germline V gene, CDR1 is DFQATT and CDR2 is SNEGSKA (reference sequence). The CDR3 DNA reads TGCAGTGCTAGAGCCTGGAGTGGGGGTTGGTTC. Its translation: CSARAWSGGWF.

V gene TRBV18 combines with J gene TRBJ1-2; D ambiguous. Germline CDR1 is KGHSH and CDR2 is LQKENI. V lost 4 bases and J 3 bases, leaving 12 bases between the germline ends. The CDR3 is made up of 14 amino acids. The CDR3 sequence: CASSLRTDYYGYTF. Written as DNA, the CDR3 is TGTGCCAGCTCACTCAGGACGGACTACTATGGCTACACCTTC.

The V and J genes are TRBV5-1 and TRBJ1-1; maybe TRBD1 (6 bases). Trimming pared 4 bases from V and 4 bases from J, leaving 14 bases between. Germline CDR1 and CDR2: SGHRS and YFSETQ. The length of the CDR3 is 14 residues. DNA of the CDR3: TGCGCCAGCAGCGAACAGGGAGGTGGCACTGAAGCTTTCTTT. Translating gives CASSEQGGGTEAFF.

The chain employs TRBV28 and TRBJ2-7; no clear D gene. Trimming took off 4 bases at V and 6 bases at J, with 16 bases between the two ends. The germline gives CDR1 MDHEN, CDR2 SYDVKM. The CDR3 is 14 amino acids. CDR3 protein: CASSSRAPILEQYF. The CDR3 nucleotides are TGTGCCAGCAGTTCCCGGGCCCCCATTCTCGAGCAGTACTTC.

This clone has a handful of counts. The chain employs TRBV10-3 and TRBJ2-7, with D possibly being TRBD1 (5 bases). Between the trimmed V and J ends, which lost 2 bases and 11 bases, there was a span of 13 bases. Germline-derived CDR1 and CDR2 are ENHRY and SYGVKD. The CDR3 contains 12 residues. CDR3 amino acids: CAISEDGRAKYF. DNA of the CDR3: TGTGCCATCAGTGAGGATGGCAGGGCGAAGTACTTC.

The DNA for the CDR3 is TGTGCCAGCAGTTCCCTGGGTTCTTCGGCTTACGAGCAGTACTTC. Protein: CASSSLGSSAYEQYF. The chain has TRBV27 and TRBJ2-7; D uncertain. Trimming took 4 bases from V and 4 from J, leaving 17 bases between them. The CDR3 totals 15 residues. CDR1 and CDR2 from the germline V gene are MNHEY and SMNVEV (reference sequence).

The rearrangement links TRBV2 to TRBJ1-5, with 11 bases lining up with TRBD1. After removal of 8 bases from V and 2 bases from J, the junction contained 8 bases not matched to a gene. This CDR3 comprises 16 residues. Germline lookup yields CDR1 SNHLY and CDR2 FYNNEI. The CDR3: CASGDRGTRGNQPQHF. CDR3 nucleotides: TGTGCCAGCGGGGACAGGGGGACGAGGGGCAATCAGCCCCAGCATTTT.

This clone occurred once. The chain combines TRBV27 with TRBJ1-6, with TRBD1 as a possible D gene (5 bases). The V gene's germline CDR1 is MNHEY and CDR2 SMNVEV (reference sequence). The CDR3 sequence is 15 residues long. The ends were cut back, 1 base at V and 10 bases at J, with 14 bases in the middle. The CDR3 loop reads CASSLLTGLRSPLHF. CDR3 coding DNA: TGTGCCAGCAGTTTATTGACGGGGCTACGGTCACCCCTCCACTTT.

The genes are TRBV7-9 and TRBJ1-1; D not certain. V lost 4 bases, J lost 1 base, and 7 bases lay in between. CDR1 SEHNR and CDR2 FQNEAQ come from the germline V gene (reference sequence). The CDR3 has 13 amino acids. The CDR3 spells CASSSIRNTEAFF. CDR3 coding DNA: TGTGCCAGCAGCTCGATTCGGAACACTGAAGCTTTCTTT.

This clone was recorded once. The chain recombines TRBV10-2 with TRBJ1-5, with D perhaps matching TRBD1 (6 bases). V shed 4 bases and J shed 0 bases, with 10 bases lying between them. Germline CDR1 reads WSHSY; CDR2 reads SAAADI. CDR3 length: 15 residues. The CDR3 region has the DNA TGCGCCAGCAGTGGGGGGGGGCTTAGCAATCAGCCCCAGCATTTT. Protein sequence: CASSGGGLSNQPQHF.

This clone was seen a few times. The chain recombines TRBV29-1 with TRBJ1-2; unclear D gene. The V gene's germline CDR1 is SQVTM and CDR2 ANQGSEA. Trimming took off 7 bases at V and 4 bases at J, with 19 bases between the two ends. The CDR3 runs to 14 residues. For the CDR3, the DNA is TGCAGCGCGGTCCCCTCAACGTCATCCTATGGCTACACCTTC. It is translated as CSAVPSTSSYGYTF.

This chain connects TRBV4-1 to TRBJ1-1; TRBD1 aligns across 11 bases. The CDR3 consists of 18 residues. In germline, CDR1 is MGHRA, CDR2 YSYEKL. V lost 4 bases, J lost 0 bases, and 10 bases stayed unmatched. The CDR3 DNA reads as TGCGCCAGCAGCCCCTTCGGACAGGGGGCAAACATGAACACTGAAGCTTTCTTT. Protein sequence: CASSPFGQGANMNTEAFF.

The chain recombines TRBV5-1 with TRBJ2-3, with a weak D call TRBD1 (6 bases). Between the trimmed V and J ends, which lost 2 bases and 6 bases, there was a span of 7 bases. The germline V gene has CDR1 SGHRS and CDR2 YFSETQ. The CDR3 is made up of 12 amino acids. CDR3 residues: CASSFQGDTQYF. CDR3 in DNA: TGCGCCAGCAGCTTTCAGGGGGATACGCAGTATTTT.

The rearrangement uses TRBV11-2 and TRBJ2-1; D might be TRBD2 (5 bases). The germline gives CDR1 SGHAT, CDR2 FQNNGV. The V end lost 2 bases, the J end lost 0 bases, and 8 bases lay between the germline ends. This CDR3 has 15 amino acids. Here the CDR3 DNA reads TGTGCCAGCAGCTTATTCGGAGGCTCCTACAATGAGCAGTTCTTC. It is translated as CASSLFGGSYNEQFF.

V is TRBV7-8 and J is TRBJ2-3; a weak D match, TRBD2 (6 bases). The length of the CDR3 is 15 residues. The germline V gene has CDR1 SGHVS and CDR2 FQNEAQ. Trimming removed 4 bases from V and 1 base from J, with 12 bases in between. The CDR3 sequence: CASSYSGQRTDTQYF. The CDR3 DNA sequence: TGTGCCAGCAGCTACAGCGGGCAACGCACAGATACGCAGTATTTT. Based on the CDR3 plus reference TRBV7-8 and TRBJ2-3, the full variable domain is GAGVSQSPRYKVAKRGQDVALRCDPISGHVSLFWYQQALGQGPEFLTYFQNEAQLDKSGLPSDRFFAERPEGSVSTLKIQRTQQEDSAVYLCASSYSGQRTDTQYFGPGTRLTVL.

CDR3 region: CASSFGLAGGREQYF. The CDR3 DNA reads TGTGCCAGTAGTTTCGGACTAGCGGGTGGACGCGAGCAGTACTTC. This chain joins TRBV19 and TRBJ2-7; TRBD2 matches at 11 bases. The CDR3 is made up of 15 amino acids. Germline assignment: CDR1 LNHDA and CDR2 SQIVND (reference sequence). Trimming cost V 5 bases and J 6 bases; bases outside gene matches: 9.

The chain is built from TRBV6-4 and TRBJ2-3; no clear D gene. V lost 4 bases and J lost 0, with 8 bases in between. There are 14 residues in the CDR3. Germline V gene lookup returns CDR1 MRHNA and CDR2 SNTAGT. CDR3 DNA: TGTGCCAGCAGTGTCGGCGGAAGCACAGATACGCAGTATTTT. This sequence encodes CASSVGGSTDTQYF.

This chain connects TRBV6-1 to TRBJ1-5; tentatively, D is TRBD1 (5 bases). This CDR3 has 14 residues. The V end was cut by 8 bases, the J end by 2 bases, with 13 bases between. Per germline, CDR1 MNHNS and CDR2 SASEGT. The CDR3 sequence: CASGAGLGNQPQHF. The CDR3 nucleotides read TGTGCCAGCGGGGCGGGATTGGGCAATCAGCCCCAGCATTTT.

This clone is a singleton in its sample. The CDR3 protein is CASSPARPSGNTIYF. The CDR3 DNA is TGTGCCAGCAGCCCCGCCCGCCCCTCTGGAAACACCATATATTTT. This chain links TRBV7-9 with TRBJ1-3; D uncertain. Germline CDR1 reads SEHNR; CDR2 reads FQNEAQ (reference sequence). The ends were cut back, 5 bases at V and 0 bases at J, with 11 bases in the middle. The CDR3 spans 15 residues. Complete variable domain (other parts from reference TRBV7-9 and TRBJ1-3): DTGVSQNPRHKITKRGQNVTFRCDPISEHNRLYWYRQTLGQGPEFLTYFQNEAQLEKSRLLSDRFSAERPKGSFSTLEIQRTEQGDSAMYLCASSPARPSGNTIYFGEGSWLTVV.

This chain links TRBV11-3 with TRBJ2-5; 10 nucleotides line up with TRBD2. V gave up 6 bases and J gave up 5 bases; unmatched junction bases: 12. The CDR3 contains 16 residues. Germline-derived CDR1 and CDR2 are SGHNT and YENEEA. The CDR3 loop reads CASRRSLAGVGETQYF. The CDR3, as DNA: TGTGCCAGCAGACGTTCCCTAGCGGGAGTGGGTGAGACCCAGTACTTC.

The table lists this clone with a count of one. The chain couples TRBV13 to TRBJ1-3; D is undetermined. The V gene lost 6 bases and the J gene lost 6 bases, with 9 bases spanning the gap. This CDR3 comprises 12 residues. The germline V gene encodes CDR1 PRHDT and CDR2 FYEKMQ (reference sequence). This CDR3 reads CASRRESNTIYF. CDR3 bases: TGTGCCAGCAGACGGGAATCAAACACCATATATTTT.

The chain couples TRBV11-2 to TRBJ2-5; 7 nucleotides match TRBD2. Germline loops: CDR1 SGHAT, CDR2 FQNNGV. V shed 5 bases, J shed 2 bases, and the junction held 11 bases outside the gene matches. CDR3 length equals 16 residues. CDR3 in DNA: TGTGCCAGCAGCCCGAGATCCATAGCGGGTCAAGAGACCCAGTACTTC. Protein product: CASSPRSIAGQETQYF. Together with reference TRBV11-2 and TRBJ2-5, the CDR3 gives the full variable domain: EAGVAQSPRYKIIEKRQSVAFWCNPISGHATLYWYQQILGQGPKLLIQFQNNGVVDDSQLPKDRFSAERLKGVDSTLKIQPAKLEDSAVYLCASSPRSIAGQETQYFGPGTRLLVL.

The V call is TRBV5-1, the J call TRBJ2-7, with a possible D match to TRBD1 (6 bases). Germline CDR1 reads SGHRS; CDR2 reads YFSETQ. The CDR3 contains 12 residues. V lost 1 base and J 7 bases, leaving 9 bases between the germline ends. The DNA of the CDR3 is TGCGCCAGCAGCTTGACAGGGTGGGAGCAGTACTTC. Its translation: CASSLTGWEQYF.

The J gene is TRBJ1-6, the V gene TRBV6-5; D ambiguous. Per germline, CDR1 MNHEY and CDR2 SVGAGI. Trimming shortened V by 2 bases and J by 9 bases, and 11 bases separated the two germline ends. This CDR3 comprises 14 residues. CDR3 nucleotide sequence: TGTGCCAGCAGTTACGATCGATCTATTTCACCCCTCCACTTT. Translation gives CASSYDRSISPLHF.

The chain carries TRBV5-1 and TRBJ2-1, with 8 bases aligning to TRBD2. Per the germline V gene, CDR1 is SGHRS and CDR2 is YFSETQ. The CDR3 loop spans 16 amino acids. V dropped 4 bases and J dropped 6; count of bases not matched to a gene: 12. The CDR3 protein is CASSPALAGGSNEQFF. CDR3 in DNA: TGCGCCAGCAGCCCAGCCTTGGCGGGAGGTTCCAATGAGCAGTTCTTC.

The chain couples TRBV10-3 to TRBJ1-3, with unresolved D. This CDR3 region has 12 residues. The V end lost 2 bases, the J end lost 7 bases, and 6 bases lay between the germline ends. Germline CDR1 ENHRY, CDR2 SYGVKD. In DNA form, the CDR3 reads TGTGCCATCAGTGAGCCGGGGAACACCATATATTTT. This sequence encodes CAISEPGNTIYF.

This rearrangement joins TRBV15 to TRBJ2-7, with unresolved D. The V gene lost 6 bases and the J gene lost 3 bases, with 12 bases spanning the gap. Germline V gives CDR1 LNHNV, CDR2 YYDKDF (reference sequence). This CDR3 has 13 amino acids. In nucleotides, the CDR3 is TGTGCCACCAGTTTCGGCTCGAGCTACGAGCAGTACTTC. This gives the protein CATSFGSSYEQYF.

This chain joins TRBV5-1 and TRBJ2-1; the match to TRBD1 covers 7 bases. The CDR3 consists of 12 residues. Trimming removed 3 bases from V and 8 bases from J; junction bases left unmatched: 2. Germline-derived CDR1 and CDR2 are SGHRS and YFSETQ. The CDR3 DNA reads TGCGCCAGCAGCTCAACAGGGGATGAGCAGTTCTTC. Translating it yields CASSSTGDEQFF.

The CDR3 bases are TGTGCCAGCAGCGTATTTGGGACAGCTAATGAAAAACTGTTTTTT. Translating it yields CASSVFGTANEKLFF. This chain connects TRBV9 to TRBJ1-4; 7 positions match TRBD1. The CDR3 consists of 15 residues. Germline lookup yields CDR1 SGDLS and CDR2 YYNGEE. The ends lost 1 base at V and 3 bases at J; junction bases unmatched: 3.